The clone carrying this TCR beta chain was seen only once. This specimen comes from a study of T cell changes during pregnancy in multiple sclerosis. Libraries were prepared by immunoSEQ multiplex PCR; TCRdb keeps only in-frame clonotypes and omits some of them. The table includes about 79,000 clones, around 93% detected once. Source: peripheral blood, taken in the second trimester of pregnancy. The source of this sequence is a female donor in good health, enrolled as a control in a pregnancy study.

This chain's CDR3 is CASSQLNRGSEAFF. The CDR3 DNA follows: TGTGCCAGCAGCCAATTAAACAGGGGATCTGAAGCTTTCTTT. This chain joins TRBV5-8 and TRBJ1-1; TRBD1 aligns across 7 bases. With V trimmed by 4 bases and J by 6 bases, 9 bases remained unmatched. The CDR3 is 14 residues long. The germline CDR1 and CDR2 sequences are SGHTS and YDEGEE.